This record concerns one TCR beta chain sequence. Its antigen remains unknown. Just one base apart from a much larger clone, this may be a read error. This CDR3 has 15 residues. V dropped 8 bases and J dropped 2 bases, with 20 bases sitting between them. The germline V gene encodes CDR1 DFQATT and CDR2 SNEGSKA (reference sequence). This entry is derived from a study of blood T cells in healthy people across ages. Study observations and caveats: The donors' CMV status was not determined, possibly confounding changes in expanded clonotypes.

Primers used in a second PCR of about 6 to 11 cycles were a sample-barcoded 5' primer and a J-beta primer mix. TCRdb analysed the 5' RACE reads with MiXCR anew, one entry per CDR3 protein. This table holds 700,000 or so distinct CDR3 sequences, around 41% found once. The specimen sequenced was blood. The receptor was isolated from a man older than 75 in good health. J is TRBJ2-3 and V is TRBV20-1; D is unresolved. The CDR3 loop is CSTAPFSPFTDTQYF. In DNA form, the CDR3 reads TGCAGTACCGCCCCGTTCAGCCCTTTCACAGATACGCAGTATTTT.